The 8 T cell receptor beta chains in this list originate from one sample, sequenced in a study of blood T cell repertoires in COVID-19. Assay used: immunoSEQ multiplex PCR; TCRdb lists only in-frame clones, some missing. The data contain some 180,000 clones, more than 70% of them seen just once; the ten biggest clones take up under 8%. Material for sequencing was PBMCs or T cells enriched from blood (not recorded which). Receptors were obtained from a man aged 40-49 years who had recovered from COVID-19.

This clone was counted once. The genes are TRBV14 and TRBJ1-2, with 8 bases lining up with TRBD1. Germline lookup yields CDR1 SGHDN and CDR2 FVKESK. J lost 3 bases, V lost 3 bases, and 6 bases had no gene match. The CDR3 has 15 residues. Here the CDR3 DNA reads TGTGCCAGCAGCCAGACCAGGGGGCGGGACTATGGCTACACCTTC. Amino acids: CASSQTRGRDYGYTF.

CDR3 region: CATSDRTGYSYEQYF. The CDR3 coding sequence is TGTGCCACCAGTGATCGGACAGGGTACTCCTACGAGCAGTACTTC. The chain employs TRBV24-1 and TRBJ2-7; 8 nucleotides align to TRBD1. V was pared by 3 bases and J by 0 bases, with 3 bases of the junction left unmatched. CDR3 length: 15 amino acids. Germline values: CDR1 KGHDR, CDR2 SFDVKD.

Here the CDR3 reads CAWSVRSGSGYTF. The CDR3 DNA reads TGTGCCTGGAGTGTACGGAGCGGCAGCGGCTACACCTTC. V gene TRBV30 combines with J gene TRBJ1-2; D is unresolved. The CDR3 length is 13 residues. The V and J ends lost 0 bases and 8 bases respectively, with 13 bases between them. The germline gives CDR1 GTSNPN, CDR2 SVGIG (reference sequence).

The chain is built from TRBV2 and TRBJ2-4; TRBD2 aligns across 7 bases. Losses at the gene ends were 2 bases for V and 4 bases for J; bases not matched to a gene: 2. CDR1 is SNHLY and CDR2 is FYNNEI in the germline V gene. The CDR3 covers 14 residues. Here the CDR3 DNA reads TGTGCCAGCAGTGAACAAGCGGGGAAAAACATTCAGTACTTC. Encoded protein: CASSEQAGKNIQYF.

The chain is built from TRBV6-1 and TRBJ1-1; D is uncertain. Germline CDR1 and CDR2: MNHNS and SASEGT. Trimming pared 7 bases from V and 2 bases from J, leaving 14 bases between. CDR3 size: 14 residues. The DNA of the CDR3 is TGTGCCAGCACTCCCCCGGGAGACAACACTGAAGCTTTCTTT. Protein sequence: CASTPPGDNTEAFF.

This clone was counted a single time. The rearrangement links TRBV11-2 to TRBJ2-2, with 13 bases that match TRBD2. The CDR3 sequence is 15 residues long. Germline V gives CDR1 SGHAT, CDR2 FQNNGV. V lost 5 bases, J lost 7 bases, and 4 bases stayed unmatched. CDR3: CASSRTSGRDGELFF. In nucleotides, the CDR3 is TGTGCCAGCAGCAGAACTAGCGGGAGGGACGGGGAGCTGTTTTTT. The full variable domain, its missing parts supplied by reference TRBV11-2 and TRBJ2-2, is EAGVAQSPRYKIIEKRQSVAFWCNPISGHATLYWYQQILGQGPKLLIQFQNNGVVDDSQLPKDRFSAERLKGVDSTLKIQPAKLEDSAVYLCASSRTSGRDGELFFGEGSRLTVL.

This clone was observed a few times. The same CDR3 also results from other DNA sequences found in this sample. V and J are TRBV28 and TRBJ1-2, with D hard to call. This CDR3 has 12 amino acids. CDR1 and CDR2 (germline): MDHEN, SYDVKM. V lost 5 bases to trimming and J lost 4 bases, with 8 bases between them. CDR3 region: CASSNRGYGYTF. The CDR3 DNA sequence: TGTGCCAGCAGTAACCGGGGCTATGGCTACACCTTC.

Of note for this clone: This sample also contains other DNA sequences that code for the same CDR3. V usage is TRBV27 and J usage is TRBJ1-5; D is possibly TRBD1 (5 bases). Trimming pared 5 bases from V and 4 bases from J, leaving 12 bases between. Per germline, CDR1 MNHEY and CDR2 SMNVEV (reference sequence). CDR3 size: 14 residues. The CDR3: CASSLQGGNQPQHF. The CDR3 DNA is TGTGCCAGCAGTCTTCAGGGTGGAAATCAGCCCCAGCATTTT.